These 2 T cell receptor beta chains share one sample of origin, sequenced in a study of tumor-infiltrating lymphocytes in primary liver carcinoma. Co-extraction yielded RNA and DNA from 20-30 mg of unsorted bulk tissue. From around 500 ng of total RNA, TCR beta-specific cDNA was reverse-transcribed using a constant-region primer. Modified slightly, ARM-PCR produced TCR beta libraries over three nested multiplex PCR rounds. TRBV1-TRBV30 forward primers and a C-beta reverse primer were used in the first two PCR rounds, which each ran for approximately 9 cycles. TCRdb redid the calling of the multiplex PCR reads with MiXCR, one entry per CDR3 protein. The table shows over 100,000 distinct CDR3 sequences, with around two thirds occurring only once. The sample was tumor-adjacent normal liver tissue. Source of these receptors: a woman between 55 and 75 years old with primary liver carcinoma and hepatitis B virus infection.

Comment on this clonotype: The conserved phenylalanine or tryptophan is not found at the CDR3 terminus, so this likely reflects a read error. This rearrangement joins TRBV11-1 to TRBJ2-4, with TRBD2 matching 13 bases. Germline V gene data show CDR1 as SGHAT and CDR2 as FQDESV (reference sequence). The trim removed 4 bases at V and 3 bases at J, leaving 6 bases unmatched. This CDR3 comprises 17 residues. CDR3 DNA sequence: TGTGCCAGCAGCTATCCCGGGACTAGCGGGATCAAAAACATTCAGTACTAC. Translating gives CASSYPGTSGIKNIQYY.

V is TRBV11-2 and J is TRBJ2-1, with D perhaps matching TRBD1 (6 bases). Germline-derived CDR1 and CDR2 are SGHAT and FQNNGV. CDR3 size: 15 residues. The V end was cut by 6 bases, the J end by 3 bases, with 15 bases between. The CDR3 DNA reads TGTGCCAGCAGTAACGAGGCCAGGGGCTACAATGAGCAGTTCTTC. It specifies CASSNEARGYNEQFF.